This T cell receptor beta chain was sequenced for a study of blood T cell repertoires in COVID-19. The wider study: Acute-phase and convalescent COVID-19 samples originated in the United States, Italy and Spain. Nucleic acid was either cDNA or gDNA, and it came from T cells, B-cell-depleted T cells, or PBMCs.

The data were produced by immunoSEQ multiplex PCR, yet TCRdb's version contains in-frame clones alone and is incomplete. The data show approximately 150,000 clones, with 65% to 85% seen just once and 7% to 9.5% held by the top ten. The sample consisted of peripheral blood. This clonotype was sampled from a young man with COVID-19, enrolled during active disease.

The CDR3 coding sequence is TGTGCCTGGAGTGTACGTCGCGGAAGCACAGATACGCAGTATTTT. Translated: CAWSVRRGSTDTQYF. The chain employs TRBV30 and TRBJ2-3, with D uncertain. V lost 0 bases and J lost 0, with 10 bases in between. CDR3 length equals 15 residues. The germline gives CDR1 GTSNPN, CDR2 SVGIG (reference sequence). Variable domain in full (rest from reference TRBV30 and TRBJ2-3): SQTIHQWPATLVQPVGSPLSLECTVEGTSNPNLYWYRQAAGRGLQLLFYSVGIGQISSEVPQNLSASRPQDRQFILSSKKLLLSDSGFYLCAWSVRRGSTDTQYFGPGTRLTVL.